These 17 T cell receptor beta chains came from one sample sequenced in a study of identical twins. MiXCR, run by TCRdb on the 5' RACE reads, gives a single entry per CDR3 protein. This sample has about 900,000 distinct CDR3 sequences; roughly 12% occur once, and the top ten carry around 1.6%. These data also formed part of another study, on yellow fever vaccine responses in identical twins.

Sequencing used PBMCs. The receptors originated from a woman aged 18-29 years in good health.

In this sample, this clonotype turned up a few times. The genes are TRBV5-1 and TRBJ2-1; TRBD1 agrees at 9 bases. The germline gives CDR1 SGHRS, CDR2 YFSETQ. CDR3 length: 17 residues. Trimming at V came to 4 bases and at J to 2 bases, leaving 10 bases not matched to a gene. The DNA of the CDR3 is TGCGCCAGCAGCCCCCCGGACAGGGGACCCCCCTACAATGAGCAGTTCTTC. Protein sequence: CASSPPDRGPPYNEQFF.

This clonotype occurred a few times. This chain links TRBV10-3 with TRBJ2-1; TRBD1 or TRBD2 may be the D gene (5 bases each). The CDR3 covers 13 residues. V was shortened by 11 bases and J by 3 bases, with 14 bases between the two germline ends. CDR1 is ENHRY, CDR2 SYGVKD, per germline. Here the CDR3 DNA reads TGTGCCGCCGGGGACCGAGACTACAATGAGCAGTTCTTC. Protein sequence: CAAGDRDYNEQFF.

The table lists this clonotype with a few counts. The V and J genes are TRBV2 and TRBJ2-1, with TRBD2 identical over 9 bases. J lost 7 bases, V lost 8 bases, and 12 bases had no gene match. This CDR3 spans 15 amino acids. Germline V gene sequence: CDR1 SNHLY, CDR2 FYNNEI. CDR3 sequence: CASSTIAGAGNEQFF. CDR3 in DNA: TGTGCCAGCTCCACTATAGCGGGAGCAGGGAATGAGCAGTTCTTC.

The V and J genes are TRBV28 and TRBJ2-7, with TRBD1 identical over 8 bases. This CDR3 has 14 residues. With V trimmed by 8 bases and J by 0 bases, 6 bases remained unmatched. Germline V lookup: CDR1 MDHEN, CDR2 SYDVKM. This chain's CDR3 is CASGADRGSYEQYF. The CDR3 DNA follows: TGTGCCAGCGGAGCCGACAGGGGCTCCTACGAGCAGTACTTC.

V is TRBV2 and J is TRBJ2-3; D possibly corresponds to TRBD2 (5 bases). The CDR3 length is 14 residues. The V end lost 10 bases, the J end lost 4 bases, and 18 bases lay between the germline ends. In germline, CDR1 is SNHLY, CDR2 FYNNEI. In DNA, the CDR3 is TGTGCCACCCGACTGCGGATTAGCGCAGATACGCAGTATTTT. Its protein is CATRLRISADTQYF.

This clonotype was picked up a small number of times. The chain carries TRBV2 and TRBJ2-5; a weak D match, TRBD2 (6 bases). The V and J ends lost 4 bases and 5 bases respectively, with 14 bases between them. The CDR3 spans 14 residues. Germline loops: CDR1 SNHLY, CDR2 FYNNEI. The CDR3: CASSVGQAGETQYF. DNA for the CDR3: TGTGCCAGCAGTGTTGGCCAGGCGGGGGAGACCCAGTACTTC.

The chain uses TRBV7-2 and TRBJ1-1, with 9 bases matching TRBD1. Per germline, CDR1 SGHTA and CDR2 FQGNSA. With 5 bases clipped from V and 5 bases from J, the junction kept 9 bases outside the gene matches. The CDR3 is made up of 15 amino acids. CDR3 loop: CASSPRDREGTEAFF. The CDR3 nucleotides are TGTGCCAGCAGCCCCCGGGACAGGGAAGGTACTGAAGCTTTCTTT.

In this sample, this clonotype turned up a few times. The chain has TRBV25-1 and TRBJ2-2, with D perhaps being TRBD1 or TRBD2 (5 bases each). V was clipped by 0 bases and J by 3 bases, with 14 bases between them. Germline CDR1 reads MGHDK; CDR2 reads SYGVNS. The CDR3 is 17 amino acids. DNA for the CDR3: TGTGCCAGCAGTGAATATATTCCCGGGGCCCACACCGGGGAGCTGTTTTTT. Its protein product is CASSEYIPGAHTGELFF.

V is TRBV9 and J is TRBJ2-2; perhaps TRBD1 as D (6 bases). CDR3 length: 16 amino acids. Germline V gives CDR1 SGDLS, CDR2 YYNGEE. V was shortened by 4 bases and J by 0 bases, with 13 bases between the two germline ends. The CDR3, as DNA: TGTGCCAGCAGCCTAAACAGGGAGCCGAACACCGGGGAGCTGTTTTTT. It translates to CASSLNREPNTGELFF.

In its sample, this clonotype was seen a few times. V and J are TRBV5-1 and TRBJ2-6, with D perhaps given as TRBD1 or TRBD2 (5 bases each). The germline V gene has CDR1 SGHRS and CDR2 YFSETQ. V was shortened by 7 bases and J by 0 bases, with 11 bases between the two germline ends. CDR3 length: 15 amino acids. The CDR3 region is CASDYRISGANVLTF. The DNA of the CDR3 is TGCGCCAGCGACTACAGGATCTCTGGGGCCAACGTCCTGACTTTC. The complete variable domain, with remaining parts taken from reference TRBV5-1 and TRBJ2-6, reads KAGVTQTPRYLIKTRGQQVTLSCSPISGHRSVSWYQQTPGQGLQFLFEYFSETQRNKGNFPGRFSGRQFSNSRSEMNVSTLELGDSALYLCASDYRISGANVLTFGAGSRLTVL.

The chain carries TRBV13 and TRBJ2-3; 7 nucleotides align to TRBD1. Germline lookup yields CDR1 PRHDT and CDR2 FYEKMQ (reference sequence). This CDR3 is 15 amino acids long. Trimming took 3 bases from V and 2 from J; bases not matched to a gene: 5. The CDR3 bases are TGTGCCAGCAGCTTGGGACAGCTCCTCACAGATACGCAGTATTTT. Encoded protein: CASSLGQLLTDTQYF.

This clonotype was seen a few times. This chain uses TRBV19 with TRBJ1-1; 7 bases map to TRBD1. This CDR3 contains 15 residues. With V trimmed by 3 bases and J by 3 bases, 7 bases remained unmatched. Germline V gene lookup returns CDR1 LNHDA and CDR2 SQIVND (reference sequence). CDR3 sequence reads: CASSIGGGLDTEAFF. The CDR3 nucleotides read TGTGCCAGTAGTATCGGAGGGGGCTTGGACACTGAAGCTTTCTTT.

The genes are TRBV5-6 and TRBJ2-2; D is undetermined. The CDR3 sequence is 15 residues long. Trimming took 2 bases from V and 3 from J, leaving 11 bases between them. Germline V gene data show CDR1 as SGHDT and CDR2 as YYEEEE. CDR3 DNA: TGTGCCAGCAGCTTAGTAGTTGGGGACACCGGGGAGCTGTTTTTT. Its translation: CASSLVVGDTGELFF.

Ten or more counts support this clonotype. V is TRBV10-3 and J is TRBJ2-3; 8 bases are a match to TRBD2. The germline gives CDR1 ENHRY, CDR2 SYGVKD. The V gene end was trimmed by 6 bases and the J gene end by 0 bases; junction bases not matched to a gene: 8. CDR3 length: 16 amino acids. CDR3 nucleotides: TGTGCCATCAGGACGGGTAGCGGGACTAGCACAGATACGCAGTATTTT. It yields the protein CAIRTGSGTSTDTQYF.

In this sample, this clonotype turned up a few times. The J gene is TRBJ2-7, the V gene TRBV4-1; 9 bases match TRBD2. Germline loops: CDR1 MGHRA, CDR2 YSYEKL. The CDR3 runs 16 residues. Trimming at V came to 0 bases and at J to 2 bases, leaving 5 bases not matched to a gene. The CDR3 nucleotides read TGCGCCAGCAGCCAAGATAGACTAGCGGAAACCTACGAGCAGTACTTC. Residues: CASSQDRLAETYEQYF.

The chain employs TRBV5-1 and TRBJ1-5; TRBD1 matches at 10 bases. The trim removed 3 bases at V and 0 bases at J, leaving 15 bases unmatched. The germline CDR1 and CDR2 sequences are SGHRS and YFSETQ. The CDR3 contains 20 residues. The CDR3 protein is CASSSLTGTGDFYSNQPQHF. The CDR3 nucleotides read TGCGCCAGCAGCTCACTTACCGGGACAGGGGACTTTTATAGCAATCAGCCCCAGCATTTT.

The chain joins TRBV20-1 to TRBJ2-1; 7 bases align to TRBD1. Germline assignment: CDR1 DFQATT and CDR2 SNEGSKA (reference sequence). Trimming took 3 bases from V and 9 from J; bases not matched to a gene: 8. This CDR3 region has 13 residues. CDR3 amino acids: CSASPWDSFEQFF. The DNA for the CDR3 is TGCAGTGCTAGCCCTTGGGACAGTTTTGAGCAGTTCTTC.